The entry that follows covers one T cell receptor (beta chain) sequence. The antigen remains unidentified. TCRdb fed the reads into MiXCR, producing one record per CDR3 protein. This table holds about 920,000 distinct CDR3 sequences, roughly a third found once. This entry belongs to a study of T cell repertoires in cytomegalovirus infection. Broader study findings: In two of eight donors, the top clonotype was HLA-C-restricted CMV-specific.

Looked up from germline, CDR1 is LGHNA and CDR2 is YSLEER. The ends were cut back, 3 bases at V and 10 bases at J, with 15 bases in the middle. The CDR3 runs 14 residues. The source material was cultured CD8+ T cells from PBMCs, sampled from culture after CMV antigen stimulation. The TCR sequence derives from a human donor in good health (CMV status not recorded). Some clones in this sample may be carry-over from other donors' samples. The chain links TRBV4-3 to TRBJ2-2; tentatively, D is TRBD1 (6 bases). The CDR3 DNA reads TGCGCCAGCAGCCAGCGCCAGGGGCGCCCGGAGCTGTTTTTT. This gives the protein CASSQRQGRPELFF.